Listed below are T cell receptor beta chains from one sample, sequenced in a study of OX40 agonist ivuxolimab in advanced cancers. The table came from immunoSEQ multiplex PCR; TCRdb's copy has only in-frame clones and leaves some out. The sample lists roughly 60,000 clones, approximately 88% occurring once. The sequences come from CD4+ or CD8+ T cells sorted from blood, collected in a trial of the OX40 agonist ivuxolimab. The source of these receptors is an adult with an advanced solid tumor such as melanoma, head and neck, liver or kidney cancer. Both conserved end residues are part of each CDR3. The D gene is left open where the match is weak. Clone size is shown for a subset of rows, as once, few, many or a class of expanded clone.

clone_size j_call v_call d_call cdr3_length cdr3_nt cdr3_aa
- TRBJ2-3 TRBV2 - 14 TGTGCCAGCAGTGATTTGAGGGTCACAGATACGCAGTATTTT CASSDLRVTDTQYF
- TRBJ2-2 TRBV9 - 15 TGTGCCAGCAGCCTGACAGTGGTAGGGGGCGGGGAGCTGTTTTTT CASSLTVVGGGELFF
once TRBJ2-7 TRBV6-4 - 16 TGTGCCAGCAGCGCTCGACTCGAGACTCCAAACTACGAGCAGTACTTC CASSARLETPNYEQYF
- TRBJ1-1 TRBV30 - 12 TGTGCCTGCGGGCGGCTGAACACTGAAGCTTTCTTT CACGRLNTEAFF
- TRBJ2-3 TRBV5-4 - 15 TGTGCCAGCAGCTTGGCCCTTGGGAGGACAGATACGCAGTATTTT CASSLALGRTDTQYF
- TRBJ1-5 TRBV2 - 15 TGTGCCAGCAGTATGGTCACAGGGCCGGGTCAGCCCCAGCATTTT CASSMVTGPGQPQHF
once TRBJ2-2 TRBV2 - 17 TGTGCCAGCAGTGAAGCACCCGGGACGGCGAACACCGGGGAGCTGTTTTTT CASSEAPGTANTGELFF
once TRBJ2-1 TRBV7-9 - 15 TGTGCCAGCAGCTCCCTAGCGCCCGTGGGGAATGAGCAGTTCTTC CASSSLAPVGNEQFF
- TRBJ1-4 TRBV4-1 TRBD1 16 TGCGCCAGCAGCCAAACTCAGGGGGCGAACAGTGAAAAACTGTTTTTT CASSQTQGANSEKLFF
- TRBJ1-2 TRBV5-6 - 13 TGTGCCAGCAGCTTGGCAGGGAACTATGGCTACACCTTC CASSLAGNYGYTF
- TRBJ2-7 TRBV15 - 14 TGTGCCACCAGCAGCAGACAGGCCAGGTACGAGCAGTACTTC CATSSRQARYEQYF
- TRBJ2-2 TRBV6-6 - 8 TGTGCCAGCGGTGGGCTGTTTTTT CASGGLFF
- TRBJ2-2 TRBV29-1 TRBD1 13 TGCAGCGTTTCCGACAGGGTATCCGGGGAGCTGTTTTTT CSVSDRVSGELFF
once TRBJ2-1 TRBV19 - 12 TGTGCCAGTAGTATAGGGCGCAATGAGCAGTTCTTC CASSIGRNEQFF
- TRBJ2-7 TRBV6-5 TRBD2 16 TGTGCCAGCAGTTACGGGGGACTAGCGGGAGGGTTCGAGCAGTACTTC CASSYGGLAGGFEQYF
- TRBJ2-7 TRBV4-1 TRBD2 17 TGCGCCAGCAGCCAAGCGTTCGGGAGGGCCCTCTCCTACGAGCAGTACTTC CASSQAFGRALSYEQYF
- TRBJ2-3 TRBV23-1 - 23 TGCGCCAGCACCCCGGACAGGGGGTCCTATAGCGGGAGAGGGGGGCAGATGACAGATACGCAGTATTTT CASTPDRGSYSGRGGQMTDTQYF
- TRBJ2-1 TRBV25-1 TRBD2 15 TGTGCCAGCAGTGAAGGACTAGCGGGATTCAATGAGCAGTTCTTC CASSEGLAGFNEQFF
- TRBJ1-4 TRBV6-1 - 16 TGTGCCAGCAGTGAACCGGGCCTCAGGTTAAATGAAAAACTGTTTTTT CASSEPGLRLNEKLFF
- TRBJ2-5 TRBV27 TRBD1 14 TGTGCCAGCAGTTTTGGGACAGGGCAAGAGACCCAGTACTTC CASSFGTGQETQYF
few TRBJ1-3 TRBV6-1 - 13 TGTGCCAGCAGTGAAATTAGTGGAAACACCATATATTTT CASSEISGNTIYF
- TRBJ2-7 TRBV6-1 TRBD2 14 TGTGCCAGCAGTCGGGGGGGACTAGCTGGCGAGCAGTACTTC CASSRGGLAGEQYF
- TRBJ1-2 TRBV18 TRBD1 13 TGTGCCAGCTCGGATCAGGGGGCGCGGGGCTACACCTTC CASSDQGARGYTF
- TRBJ2-7 TRBV5-1 - 14 TGCGCCAGCAGCAGAGCGGATTCTTACTACGAGCAGTACTTC CASSRADSYYEQYF
few TRBJ2-2 TRBV6-1 TRBD2 18 TGTGCCAGCAGTGCCCAGGGACTAGCGGGAGTAGGGACCGGGGAGCTGTTTTTT CASSAQGLAGVGTGELFF
- TRBJ2-7 TRBV7-9 TRBD2 14 TGTGCCAGCACCCCGCTAGCGGTTACCTACGAGCAGTACTTC CASTPLAVTYEQYF
- TRBJ1-4 TRBV30 - 12 TGTGCCTCCTCAAACCCCGATGAAAAACTGTTTTTT CASSNPDEKLFF
- TRBJ1-2 TRBV7-9 - 16 TGTGCCAGCAGCTTAGGGCTCTCAGGGGCTACATATGGCTACACCTTC CASSLGLSGATYGYTF
- TRBJ2-3 TRBV11-1 TRBD2 14 TGTGCCAGCAGGACTAGCGGGAGCACAGATACGCAGTATTTT CASRTSGSTDTQYF
- TRBJ2-1 TRBV21-1 - 13 TGTGCCAGCAGCACGTCGTGCGACAATGAGCAGTTCTTC CASSTSCDNEQFF
- TRBJ2-1 TRBV7-9 - 12 TGTGCCAGCAGCTTTGACGTGAACTTGGGGTTCTTC CASSFDVNLGFF
- TRBJ2-7 TRBV28 TRBD1 15 TGTGCCAGCAGTTACCCAAGGGGGCAGAGCGACGAGCAGTACTTC CASSYPRGQSDEQYF
- TRBJ1-2 TRBV4-1 TRBD1 15 TGCGCCAGCAGCCCGTCGGGACAGGGTAACTATGGCTACACCTTC CASSPSGQGNYGYTF
- TRBJ2-3 TRBV7-2 - 14 TGTGCCAGCAGCAGAGGGGGGGGCAAGGATACGCAGTATTTT CASSRGGGKDTQYF
- TRBJ2-3 TRBV4-1 TRBD1 16 TGCGCCAGCAGCCAAGCCGGGACAGCGGGCACAGATACGCAGTATTTT CASSQAGTAGTDTQYF
- TRBJ2-1 TRBV5-1 TRBD1 16 TGCGCCAGCAGCTTGGGAGAGGGACAGGGAAACAATGAGCAGTTCTTC CASSLGEGQGNNEQFF
- TRBJ2-1 TRBV7-6 - 13 TGTGCCAGCAGCTCCGGGACTCCGAATGAGCAGTTCTTC CASSSGTPNEQFF
- TRBJ2-7 TRBV5-1 - 14 TGCGCCAGCAGCTCGACGGGTTCGCACTACGAGCAGTACTTC CASSSTGSHYEQYF
once TRBJ2-7 TRBV19 TRBD1 16 TGTGCCAGTAGTCCCCGTGGGGACAGGGGGAACTACGAGCAGTACTTC CASSPRGDRGNYEQYF
- TRBJ1-2 TRBV5-6 - 12 TGTGCCAGCAGCGGACAGACCTGGGGCTACACCTTC CASSGQTWGYTF
- TRBJ2-5 TRBV18 - 14 TGTGCCAGCTCCCCGGGTGAAGGGCAAGGGACCCAGTACTTC CASSPGEGQGTQYF